The 27 T cell receptor beta chains reported below all come from one sample, sequenced in a study of early T cells in non-severe SARS-CoV-2 infection. TCRdb analysed the 5' RACE reads with MiXCR anew, one entry per CDR3 protein. The sample carries about 42,000 distinct CDR3 sequences, around 6.8% recorded once. Sequencing input: whole blood. The receptors come from an adult who was a healthcare worker with PCR-confirmed SARS-CoV-2 infection or an uninfected control (not recorded which).

The genes are TRBV7-2 and TRBJ1-2; D ambiguous. Trimming took off 5 bases at V and 3 bases at J, with 10 bases between the two ends. Germline-derived CDR1 and CDR2 are SGHTA and FQGNSA. CDR3 length: 13 amino acids. The CDR3 DNA reads as TGTGCCAGCAGCCTAGACGGGCACTATGGCTACACCTTC. It is translated as CASSLDGHYGYTF.

This clonotype is labeled medium-sized. The rearrangement uses TRBV14 and TRBJ2-1, with TRBD1 as a possible D gene (6 bases). CDR1 and CDR2 from the germline V gene are SGHDN and FVKESK. V lost 1 base to trimming and J lost 6 bases, with 7 bases between them. This CDR3 spans 13 amino acids. CDR3 coding DNA: TGTGCCAGCAGCCAAGTAGGGGGCAATGAGCAGTTCTTC. This translates into CASSQVGGNEQFF.

This clonotype was counted only a few times. Germline is not matched at one junction end, which may reflect a read error. The genes are TRBV20-1 and TRBJ2-1, with 8 bases matching TRBD2. The CDR3 is 13 residues long. The V gene's germline CDR1 is DFQATT and CDR2 SNEGSKA (reference sequence). In nucleotides, the CDR3 is TGCAGTGCCGGAAGCGGGGGAGCCAATGGGCAGTTCTTC. Its translation is CSAGSGGANGQFF.

In this sample, this clonotype turned up many times. The rearrangement links TRBV11-2 to TRBJ2-5; TRBD1 might be the D (6 bases). This CDR3 has 14 residues. The V end was cut by 5 bases, the J end by 4 bases, with 14 bases between. Germline lookup yields CDR1 SGHAT and CDR2 FQNNGV. The CDR3 reads CASSPLPRGETQYF. The CDR3 DNA is TGTGCCAGCAGCCCCCTCCCCAGGGGAGAGACCCAGTACTTC.

This clonotype was seen ten or more times. V is TRBV5-1 and J is TRBJ1-2, with no clear D. V gave up 2 bases and J gave up 2 bases, with 7 bases separating them. CDR1 is SGHRS, CDR2 YFSETQ, per germline. This CDR3 is 13 amino acids long. The CDR3 bases are TGCGCCAGCAGCTTAGCCCAGAACTATGGCTACACCTTC. It is translated as CASSLAQNYGYTF.

This clonotype was counted between two and nine times. The CDR3 DNA follows: TGCAGCGTTGAGACAGGGAACACAGATACGCAGTATTTT. Its protein is CSVETGNTDTQYF. The chain couples TRBV29-1 to TRBJ2-3; 7 nucleotides align to TRBD1. V shed 3 bases, J shed 2 bases, and the junction held 2 bases outside the gene matches. Germline V lookup: CDR1 SQVTM, CDR2 ANQGSEA. The CDR3 totals 13 residues.

The chain combines TRBV18 with TRBJ1-2, with D perhaps matching TRBD1 (5 bases). V was clipped by 4 bases and J by 2 bases, with 8 bases between them. Germline V gene data show CDR1 as KGHSH and CDR2 as LQKENI. CDR3 length: 13 residues. The CDR3 loop reads CASSRRDNYGYTF. Here the CDR3 DNA reads TGTGCCAGCTCACGACGGGACAACTATGGCTACACCTTC. Together with reference TRBV18 and TRBJ1-2, the CDR3 gives the full variable domain: NAGVMQNPRHLVRRRGQEARLRCSPMKGHSHVYWYRQLPEEGLKFMVYLQKENIIDESGMPKERFSAEFPKEGPSILRIQQVVRGDSAAYFCASSRRDNYGYTFGSGTRLTVV.

This clonotype was counted at least ten times. The chain has TRBV12-3 or TRBV12-4 and TRBJ1-2; 7 bases map to TRBD1. The CDR3 contains 12 residues. V trimming: 6 bases; J trimming: 6 bases; junction bases outside the gene matches: 4. The CDR3 protein is CASSEGGHGYTF. CDR3 sequence (DNA): TGTGCCAGCAGCGAAGGGGGCCATGGCTACACCTTC.

V gene TRBV19 combines with J gene TRBJ1-4; no reliable D call. Germline V lookup: CDR1 LNHDA, CDR2 SQIVND (reference sequence). The CDR3 contains 12 residues. V gave up 6 bases and J gave up 7 bases, with 9 bases separating them. CDR3 loop: CASSRTSEKLFF. CDR3 nucleotide sequence: TGTGCCAGTAGCCGTACCAGTGAAAAACTGTTTTTT.

This clonotype was counted at least ten times. The chain has TRBV6-5 and TRBJ2-7, with a possible D match to TRBD2 (6 bases). The length of the CDR3 is 13 residues. The germline gives CDR1 MNHEY, CDR2 SVGAGI. V was cut by 6 bases and J by 6 bases, with 15 bases left in between. In DNA, the CDR3 is TGTGCCAGCAGGCCCCCCGGGGGAGGCGAGCAGTACTTC. Translation: CASRPPGGGEQYF.

Relative to its sample, this clonotype is medium-sized. The chain employs TRBV12-3 or TRBV12-4 and TRBJ2-2; no clear D. The CDR3 totals 14 residues. Trimming left V 3 bases short and J 4 bases short, with 9 bases between. CDR3 sequence reads: CASSLGLRTGELFF. The CDR3 DNA follows: TGTGCCAGCAGTTTGGGCCTACGCACCGGGGAGCTGTTTTTT.

The CDR3 is CASSFGGGHTGELFF. CDR3 DNA: TGTGCCAGCAGTTTTGGCGGGGGTCACACCGGGGAGCTGTTTTTT. The genes are TRBV27 and TRBJ2-2; 7 nucleotides align to TRBD2. The CDR3 sequence is 15 residues long. The germline gives CDR1 MNHEY, CDR2 SMNVEV (reference sequence). After removal of 3 bases from V and 3 bases from J, the junction contained 4 bases not matched to a gene.

V and J are TRBV29-1 and TRBJ1-1; 8 bases fit TRBD1. This CDR3 region has 12 residues. J lost 4 bases, V lost 5 bases, and 3 bases had no gene match. Germline CDR1 SQVTM, CDR2 ANQGSEA. For the CDR3, the DNA is TGCAGCGTTACCGACAGGGGCACTGAAGCTTTCTTT. Protein sequence: CSVTDRGTEAFF.

The chain has TRBV20-1 and TRBJ1-6; D perhaps matches TRBD1 (5 bases). V was shortened by 2 bases and J by 13 bases, with 21 bases between the two germline ends. CDR1 and CDR2 (germline): DFQATT, SNEGSKA (reference sequence). This CDR3 has 15 amino acids. CDR3 in amino acids: CSARPGTGIIHPLHF. The DNA for the CDR3 is TGCAGTGCTAGACCGGGGACGGGAATTATTCACCCCCTCCACTTT.

The V and J genes are TRBV14 and TRBJ2-5, with D unresolved. Trimming shortened V by 1 base and J by 4 bases, and 16 bases separated the two germline ends. The CDR3 has 16 amino acids. Germline CDR1 and CDR2: SGHDN and FVKESK. CDR3 in DNA: TGTGCCAGCAGCCAAGGCGGAAACGTTGGGGTAGAGACCCAGTACTTC. It encodes CASSQGGNVGVETQYF.

The gene calls are TRBV7-9 and TRBJ1-2, with D possibly matching TRBD1 (6 bases). Germline assignment: CDR1 SEHNR and CDR2 FQNEAQ (reference sequence). V shed 0 bases and J shed 8 bases, with 13 bases lying between them. CDR3 size: 14 residues. The CDR3 protein is CASSLAGPGDGYTF. The CDR3 DNA sequence: TGTGCCAGCAGCTTAGCGGGGCCAGGGGACGGCTACACCTTC. Full variable domain (remainder filled in from reference TRBV7-9 and TRBJ1-2): DTGVSQNPRHKITKRGQNVTFRCDPISEHNRLYWYRQTLGQGPEFLTYFQNEAQLEKSRLLSDRFSAERPKGSFSTLEIQRTEQGDSAMYLCASSLAGPGDGYTFGSGTRLTVV.

This clonotype was counted only a few times. J is TRBJ1-6 and V is TRBV6-1; D remains unclear. The CDR3 sequence is 14 residues long. Germline V gives CDR1 MNHNS, CDR2 SASEGT. The ends were cut back, 3 bases at V and 6 bases at J, with 9 bases in the middle. As DNA, the CDR3 is TGTGCCAGCAGTGAGAGGAGCCTTAATTCACCCCTCCACTTT. Its protein product is CASSERSLNSPLHF.

This clonotype has at least ten counts. The chain couples TRBV12-3 or TRBV12-4 to TRBJ1-6; possible D gene TRBD1, 6 bases. V lost 6 bases to trimming and J lost 13 bases, with 25 bases between them. CDR3 length: 16 amino acids. In DNA form, the CDR3 reads TGTGCCAGCAGGTCCTCGGGGGCCTCCCTGGGAGGGCCCCTCCACTTT. As protein: CASRSSGASLGGPLHF.

This clonotype is categorized as medium-sized. This chain connects TRBV12-3 or TRBV12-4 to TRBJ2-5, with a possible D match to TRBD2 (5 bases). Trimming shortened V by 6 bases and J by 9 bases, and 14 bases separated the two germline ends. The CDR3 runs to 12 residues. The CDR3 nucleotides read TGTGCCAGCAGCCCGGGGAACGGGGCCCAGTACTTC. This encodes CASSPGNGAQYF.

The chain carries TRBV3-1 and TRBJ2-3, with D perhaps assigned TRBD1 or TRBD2 (5 bases each). The CDR3 has 16 residues. V was trimmed by 0 bases and J by 6 bases, leaving 16 bases between them. Germline V CDR1 and CDR2: LGHDT, YNNKEL (reference sequence). The CDR3 region has the DNA TGTGCCAGCAGCCAAGAAGGGGTAGGAGGCGGCGATACGCAGTATTTT. Protein: CASSQEGVGGGDTQYF.

This clonotype occurred many times. V and J are TRBV20-1 and TRBJ2-7; D is possibly TRBD1 (5 bases). This CDR3 comprises 14 residues. Germline V CDR1 and CDR2: DFQATT, SNEGSKA (reference sequence). Trimming removed 3 bases from V and 1 base from J, with 13 bases in between. Here the CDR3 DNA reads TGCAGTGCTAGTTTGGGGCGCAGTTCCTACGAGCAGTACTTC. Translation: CSASLGRSSYEQYF.

This clonotype was observed many times. The V and J genes are TRBV30 and TRBJ2-7, with 7 bases identical to TRBD1. The CDR3 consists of 13 residues. Germline CDR1 and CDR2: GTSNPN and SVGIG (reference sequence). The junction had 7 bases not matched to a gene; V was cut back by 2 bases and J by 6 bases. CDR3 nucleotides: TGTGCCTGGAGTCCTGACAGGGCTCGCGAGCAGTACTTC. This encodes CAWSPDRAREQYF.

The rearrangement links TRBV7-9 to TRBJ2-7; 7 bases are shared with TRBD1. This CDR3 comprises 15 residues. The V gene end was trimmed by 3 bases and the J gene end by 6 bases; junction bases not matched to a gene: 11. CDR1 is SEHNR and CDR2 is FQNEAQ in the germline V gene (reference sequence). The CDR3 sequence: CASSFPTGIVSEQYF. The CDR3 bases are TGTGCCAGCAGCTTCCCGACAGGGATTGTCTCCGAGCAGTACTTC. Full variable domain (outside the CDR3, taken from reference TRBV7-9 and TRBJ2-7): DTGVSQNPRHKITKRGQNVTFRCDPISEHNRLYWYRQTLGQGPEFLTYFQNEAQLEKSRLLSDRFSAERPKGSFSTLEIQRTEQGDSAMYLCASSFPTGIVSEQYFGPGTRLTVT.

This clonotype was seen a handful of times. The CDR3: CSVPPRLAGAFRNEQFF. In DNA form, the CDR3 reads TGCAGCGTTCCCCCTAGACTAGCGGGGGCTTTTCGAAATGAGCAGTTCTTC. The chain recombines TRBV29-1 with TRBJ2-1, with 12 bases fitting TRBD2. CDR3 length equals 17 residues. CDR1 is SQVTM and CDR2 is ANQGSEA in the germline V gene. J lost 7 bases, V lost 5 bases, and 15 bases had no gene match.

This clonotype occurred many times. The chain has TRBV6-2 or TRBV6-3 and TRBJ2-7; the D gene is possibly TRBD2 (7 bases). Germline CDR1 MNHEY, CDR2 SVGEGT. Deletions cut 5 bases from V and 2 bases from J, with 19 bases between. The CDR3 runs to 16 residues. The CDR3 DNA sequence: TGTGCCAGCAGTCACCCCTTTGCGGGGGCCGCCTACGAGCAGTACTTC. Its protein product is CASSHPFAGAAYEQYF.

This clonotype was picked up many times. This rearrangement joins TRBV5-1 to TRBJ2-1; 14 nucleotides line up with TRBD2. The length of the CDR3 is 16 residues. Germline V gene data show CDR1 as SGHRS and CDR2 as YFSETQ. V lost 7 bases to trimming and J lost 2 bases; unmatched junction nucleotides: 5. This CDR3 is CASSRTSGGTYNEQFF. CDR3 nucleotides: TGCGCCAGCTCCCGGACTAGCGGGGGGACCTACAATGAGCAGTTCTTC.

The chain links TRBV6-2 or TRBV6-3 to TRBJ2-5; D ambiguous. The CDR3 consists of 11 residues. Germline CDR1 is MNHEY and CDR2 is SVGEGT. The V end lost 5 bases, the J end lost 5 bases, and 6 bases lay between the germline ends. The CDR3: CASSRLETQYF. CDR3 bases: TGTGCCAGCAGTAGGCTCGAGACCCAGTACTTC.